The clone carrying this TCR beta chain was seen once. V lost 0 bases and J lost 9, with 18 bases in between. Germline values: CDR1 MNHNS, CDR2 SASEGT. The CDR3 runs to 15 residues. The protocol was immunoSEQ multiplex PCR, while the TCRdb copy is restricted to in-frame clones and leaves out a portion. Among some 260,000 clones listed, approximately 82% were seen once. The data stem from a study of blood T cell repertoires in COVID-19. Turning to the study itself: Italy, Spain and the United States were the sources of the convalescent and acute COVID-19 samples. PBMCs, B-cell-depleted T cells, or T cells provided the cDNA or gDNA that made up the material.

This chain links TRBV6-1 with TRBJ2-7; the D gene is possibly TRBD2 (5 bases). The sample consisted of peripheral blood. The TCR comes from a woman between 18 and 30 years old with acute or convalescent COVID-19. Here the CDR3 reads CASSEATSRYRVQYF. CDR3 DNA: TGTGCCAGCAGTGAAGCTACTAGTAGGTATAGGGTGCAGTACTTC.